This T cell receptor beta chain originates from a study of blood T cells in healthy people across ages. PCR was performed a second time for roughly 7 to 12 cycles using a sample-barcoded 5' primer and a J-beta primer mix. TCRdb fed the 5' RACE reads into MiXCR, producing one record per CDR3 protein. The sample has around 1,800,000 distinct CDR3 sequences; about 39% are singletons. J lost 0 bases, V lost 3 bases, and 1 base had no gene match. The CDR3 is 15 residues long. Germline-derived CDR1 and CDR2 are SGHAT and FQNNGV. Sequenced: blood. This TCR derives from a human donor in good health. The chain uses TRBV11-2 and TRBJ2-1, with 8 nucleotides matching TRBD2. CDR3 bases: TGTGCCAGCAGCTTTACTAGCGGCTCCTACAATGAGCAGTTCTTC. It codes for CASSFTSGSYNEQFF.